This T cell receptor beta chain was recovered during a study of beta chain features in type 1 diabetes. Isolated RNA was reverse transcribed in full, so expressed TCRB transcripts were sequenced. An average around 3.8 million reads came from naive, central memory and regulatory T cell samples. The table came from immunoSEQ multiplex PCR; TCRdb's copy has only in-frame clones and leaves some out. The sample lists more than 150,000 clones, about 12% occurring once. Germline CDR1 and CDR2: MDHEN and SYDVKM. Losses at the gene ends were 6 bases for V and 8 bases for J; bases not matched to a gene: 13. The CDR3 has 15 residues. As to this clone: No antigen is known for it.

Study-wide points: For patients, the naive, central memory and Treg TCRB repertoires appeared more alike than for healthy donors. VDJ junctions from patients with type 1 diabetes contained fewer insertions and more deletions.

The V gene is TRBV28, the J gene TRBJ1-2; the match to TRBD1 covers 9 bases. The sample was central memory CD4+ T cells from blood. The clonotype comes from a young woman in good health. In DNA, the CDR3 is TGTGCCAGCAGGGGAACCAACAGGGGGCTAAAGGGCTACACCTTC. Encoded protein: CASRGTNRGLKGYTF.